The T cell receptor beta chain under discussion was sequenced for a study of CXCR3-negative and CXCR3-positive naive CD8 T cells. Study-level findings and limits: For naive cells, CXCR3-negative and CXCR3-positive subsets had similar TRBV-TRBJ usage; for memory cells, usage differed. The level of CXCR3 expression partially decreased after cryopreservation; the majority of assays used fresh PBMCs. Greater hydrophobicity was found in TRB CDR3s of CXCR3-positive naive cells than of CXCR3-negative naive cells.

In the case of this clonotype: Its target is unknown.

Looked up from germline, CDR1 is SEHNR and CDR2 is FQNEAQ (reference sequence). This CDR3 contains 11 residues. Each TRB cDNA library was prepared by 5' RACE (with UMI labels). TCRdb reprocessed the 5' RACE reads and stores each CDR3 protein as one record, lacking DNA. The sample totals around 50,000 distinct CDR3 sequences. The clonotype comes from a human donor in good health. Some clones in this sample may be carry-over from other donors' samples. The material sequenced was naive CXCR3+ CD8+ T cells from blood. Described subset: CD45RO-CCR7+CD27+CD95- naive CD8+ T cells expressing CXCR3 (TNR3+). This chain links TRBV7-9 with TRBJ2-1. This CDR3 reads CASSLVGEQFF.